This T cell receptor beta chain was sequenced in a study of blood T cell repertoires in COVID-19. Looking at the study overall: COVID-19 samples collected from the United States, Italy and Spain covered acute and convalescent phases. In each case, the material was cDNA or gDNA derived from T cells, B-cell-depleted T cells, or PBMCs.

Original methodology: Estimation of nucleated cell counts was performed using reference gene primer amplification. TCRdb's table, derived via immunoSEQ multiplex PCR, lists solely in-frame clones and lacks some. From that table come the V and J calls and clone size; the DNA was used to work out D and trimming. The sample has around 200,000 clones; about four fifths are singletons. After removal of 6 bases from V and 4 bases from J, the junction contained 6 bases not matched to a gene. Germline values: CDR1 LNHDA, CDR2 SQIVND (reference sequence). This CDR3 region has 13 residues. This chain links TRBV19 with TRBJ2-7; 7 nucleotides agree with TRBD2. Sequences were obtained from peripheral blood. The source of this sequence is a woman older than 75 with acute or convalescent COVID-19. The CDR3 bases are TGTGCCAGTAGCCCGGGGGGACTTTACGAGCAGTACTTC. Protein: CASSPGGLYEQYF.